The rows below give T cell receptor beta chains drawn from one sample of a study of T cell responses to AZD1222 COVID-19 vaccine. This table comes from immunoSEQ multiplex PCR, and its TCRdb copy is limited to in-frame clones, with some not included. This table holds tens of thousands of clones, roughly 85% found once. The source material was peripheral blood, sampled 28 days after the second AZD1222 dose. All receptors derive from an adult who received the AZD1222 COVID-19 vaccine. The CDR3 runs from the conserved cysteine through the conserved F or W. A D gene is named only where the DNA matches it firmly. For some rows the clone size is stated as once, few or many, or as a class when expanded; others skip it.

d_call | j_call | clone_size | v_call | cdr3_nt | cdr3_aa
- | TRBJ1-1 | - | TRBV3-1/TRBV3-2 | TGTGCCAGCAGCCAGGGTGGACCTACTGAAGCTTTCTTT | CASSQGGPTEAFF
TRBD2 | TRBJ2-5 | - | TRBV11-2 | TGTGCCAGCAGCTTACGTTATCGGGAGGGCCGAGAGACCCAGTACTTC | CASSLRYREGRETQYF
- | TRBJ1-6 | - | TRBV6-6 | TGTGCCAGCAGTTACCGGCAGGGGTATTCACCCCTCCACTTT | CASSYRQGYSPLHF
- | TRBJ1-1 | - | TRBV28 | TGTGCCAGCAGAGCCCATTCTTTGAACACTGAAGCTTTCTTT | CASRAHSLNTEAFF
- | TRBJ1-2 | - | TRBV5-5 | TGTGCCAGCAGCTTGAACACAGGGTTAGGCTACACCTTC | CASSLNTGLGYTF
TRBD1 | TRBJ1-5 | - | TRBV30 | TGTGCCTGGAGTGGGGACAGGGGGGGTCAGCCCCAGCATTTT | CAWSGDRGGQPQHF
- | TRBJ1-1 | few | TRBV19 | TGTGCCAGTCTAACCAGGGTGGGGACTGAAGCTTTCTTT | CASLTRVGTEAFF
- | TRBJ1-2 | - | TRBV30 | TGTGCCTGGAGCTCTGGGAGCGGCTACACCTTC | CAWSSGSGYTF
TRBD1 | TRBJ2-7 | - | TRBV30 | TGTGCCTGGGGGACAGGGGGAAGCTCCTACGAGCAGTACTTC | CAWGTGGSSYEQYF
TRBD1 | TRBJ2-2 | - | TRBV5-1 | TGCGCCAGCAGCCGGAGACAGGGATGGACCGGGGAGCTGTTTTTT | CASSRRQGWTGELFF
- | TRBJ2-3 | - | TRBV24-1 | TGTGCCACCAGTGCTTTACAGGGAAGTGGGAGCACAGATACGCAGTATTTT | CATSALQGSGSTDTQYF
- | TRBJ1-5 | - | TRBV27 | TGTGCCAGCAGTTTATCAGGGGGGGGCTATAGCAATCAGCCCCAGCATTTT | CASSLSGGGYSNQPQHF
- | TRBJ2-3 | - | TRBV28 | TGTGCCAGCAGTTTGGAGAGACAAAGCACAGATACGCAGTATTTT | CASSLERQSTDTQYF
- | TRBJ1-3 | once | TRBV6-6 | TGTGCCAGCAGTTACCGGGCAGTCGGATCTGGAAACACCATATATTTT | CASSYRAVGSGNTIYF
- | TRBJ1-1 | - | TRBV5-1 | TGCGCCAGCAGCTTGGGGTTTGGGAGCCCGGGCACTGAAGCTTTCTTT | CASSLGFGSPGTEAFF
- | TRBJ2-7 | - | TRBV28 | TGTGCCAGCAGTCCGGGACCGATACCCTACGAGCAGTACTTC | CASSPGPIPYEQYF
TRBD1 | TRBJ2-1 | - | TRBV12-3/TRBV12-4 | TGTGCCAGCAGTTTAGGGCAGGGGGATGAGCAGTTCTTC | CASSLGQGDEQFF
- | TRBJ2-7 | - | TRBV15 | TGTGCCACCAGCAGAGTTGGGCTCACCTACGAGCAGTACTTC | CATSRVGLTYEQYF
- | TRBJ1-6 | once | TRBV19 | TGTGCCACCATGAGCTCCTATAATTCACCCCTCCACTTT | CATMSSYNSPLHF
- | TRBJ2-7 | - | TRBV6-5 | TGTGCCAGCAACCCTAGGGGGAAGGCACAAGACGAGCAGTACTTC | CASNPRGKAQDEQYF
- | TRBJ1-5 | - | TRBV5-1 | TGCGCCAGCAGCCCCGGTGCGGAAGGACAGCCCCAGCATTTT | CASSPGAEGQPQHF
TRBD2 | TRBJ2-5 | - | TRBV28 | TGTGCCAGCAGCCGTGTAGCGGGAGAGACCCAGTACTTC | CASSRVAGETQYF
- | TRBJ1-1 | - | TRBV4-2 | TGTGCCAGCAGCCAAGTCTCTCGGAGCATGAACACTGAAGCTTTCTTT | CASSQVSRSMNTEAFF
- | TRBJ2-2 | - | TRBV7-2 | TGTGCCAGCAGCCCCCCCGCGAGTAGGCCGGCCGGGGAGCTGTTTTTT | CASSPPASRPAGELFF
TRBD1 | TRBJ1-2 | - | TRBV7-2 | TGTGCCAGCAGCCCCCCGGACAGGGGTAACTATGGCTACACCTTC | CASSPPDRGNYGYTF
- | TRBJ2-1 | - | TRBV5-4 | TGTGCCAGCGAGCTGCCGGAGGGGAAAACCAATGAGCAGTTCTTC | CASELPEGKTNEQFF
- | TRBJ2-1 | - | TRBV5-6 | TGTGCCAGCAGCTTGGAAACAAGCGATGAGCAGTTCTTC | CASSLETSDEQFF
- | TRBJ2-1 | - | TRBV7-9 | TGTGCCAGCAGCCCGCCGGACCGGTCCTACAATGAGCAGTTCTTC | CASSPPDRSYNEQFF
- | TRBJ1-1 | once | TRBV6-6 | TGTGCCAGCAGTCCGCAGAACACTGAAGCTTTCTTT | CASSPQNTEAFF
- | TRBJ2-7 | - | TRBV9 | TGTGCCAGCAGCGTAGGGGCGGTCTCCTCCTACGAGCAGTACTTC | CASSVGAVSSYEQYF
- | TRBJ1-1 | - | TRBV7-8 | TGTGCCAGCAGCCGCCAGGCCGGGAACACTGAAGCTTTCTTT | CASSRQAGNTEAFF
- | TRBJ2-5 | - | TRBV9 | TGTGCCAGCAGCGCCGGGACGGTACAAGAGACCCAGTACTTC | CASSAGTVQETQYF
- | TRBJ2-7 | - | TRBV29-1 | TGCAGCGTTGAAGATCCAGGGGCACCCTCCTACGAGCAGTACTTC | CSVEDPGAPSYEQYF
TRBD1 | TRBJ1-1 | - | TRBV6-6 | TGTGCCAGCAGATTAACAGGGGGCTACGACACTGAAGCTTTCTTT | CASRLTGGYDTEAFF
- | TRBJ1-1 | - | TRBV9 | TGTGCCAGCAGCGCGCAGACAGGGAACACTGAAGCTTTCTTT | CASSAQTGNTEAFF
- | TRBJ2-5 | - | TRBV5-6 | TGTGCCAGCAGCTTGGAAACGGAGACCCAGTACTTC | CASSLETETQYF
- | TRBJ2-1 | - | TRBV18 | TGTGCCAGCTCCAAGAGTTCGGACAATGAGCAGTTCTTC | CASSKSSDNEQFF
- | TRBJ1-4 | - | TRBV5-4 | TGTGCCACCACGTCCGGTGCTAGGGAAAAACTGTTTTTT | CATTSGAREKLFF
- | TRBJ2-5 | - | TRBV28 | TGTGCCAGCAGTACTAGGGTTCTAGAGACCCAGTACTTC | CASSTRVLETQYF
- | TRBJ1-4 | - | TRBV7-9 | TGTGCCAGCAGCTTCTGGGGGGCGGAAGTTAATGAAAAACTGTTTTTT | CASSFWGAEVNEKLFF
- | TRBJ2-3 | - | TRBV5-4 | TGTGCCAGCAGCTTGGGACAACTAAGCACAGATACGCAGTATTTT | CASSLGQLSTDTQYF
- | TRBJ1-3 | - | TRBV7-2 | TGTGCCAGCAGCTTACTCGTCGGACAGTACTCTGGAAACACCATATATTTT | CASSLLVGQYSGNTIYF
TRBD2 | TRBJ2-7 | - | TRBV28 | TGTGCCAGCAGTTCTCCCCCGTGGGGGACTAGCGCCTACGAGCAGTACTTC | CASSSPPWGTSAYEQYF
- | TRBJ2-5 | - | TRBV13 | TGTGCCAGCAGCTTAGCCAGGGCGCCAGAGACCCAGTACTTC | CASSLARAPETQYF
- | TRBJ2-4 | - | TRBV6-5 | TGTGCCAGCACTCCAGCCAAAAACATTCAGTACTTC | CASTPAKNIQYF
- | TRBJ1-1 | - | TRBV3-1/TRBV3-2 | TGTGCCAGCAGCCAAGTTGGGTGGGGCACTGAAGCTTTCTTT | CASSQVGWGTEAFF
TRBD2 | TRBJ2-3 | - | TRBV7-8 | TGTGCCAGCAGCTTCCTAGCGGGAGGGGGTACGCAGTATTTT | CASSFLAGGGTQYF
- | TRBJ1-5 | - | TRBV28 | TGTGCCAGCAGTTACCCGGGACGGTATAGCAATCAGCCCCAGCATTTT | CASSYPGRYSNQPQHF
TRBD2 | TRBJ2-3 | - | TRBV4-1 | TGCGCCAGCAGCCAAACGGGGCAGCGGGGAGGAAGCACAGATACGCAGTATTTT | CASSQTGQRGGSTDTQYF
- | TRBJ2-1 | few | TRBV7-7 | TGTGCCAGCAGCTTAGGTACGAGCAATGAGCAGTTCTTC | CASSLGTSNEQFF
- | TRBJ2-7 | - | TRBV5-1 | TGCGCCAGCAATTGGGAGGACAGTCCCCCTTACTACGAGCAGTACTTC | CASNWEDSPPYYEQYF
- | TRBJ1-6 | few | TRBV28 | TGTGCCAGCAGTTTACACAGGGAGGACAATTCACCCCTCCACTTT | CASSLHREDNSPLHF